This T cell receptor beta chain was observed in a study of CD8 T cells in Susac syndrome. After removal of 7 bases from V and 5 bases from J, the junction contained 6 bases not matched to a gene. CDR3 length: 13 residues. CDR1 is SNHLY and CDR2 is FYNNEI in the germline V gene. Random-hexamer reverse transcription was applied to about 0.5 to 1 ug RNA. Multiplex immunoSEQ PCR targeted 54 Vbeta and 13 Jbeta TCR beta segments. TCRdb processed the immunoSEQ multiplex PCR reads anew with MiXCR; each CDR3 protein has one entry. The sample comprises roughly 140,000 distinct CDR3 sequences, about 94% of which are singletons, and approximately 0.08% rests with the top ten.

The source is a human donor with Susac syndrome. The genes are TRBV2 and TRBJ1-1; 8 positions match TRBD1. The sequencing input was CD4+ T cells from PBMCs. The CDR3 reads CASNGQGGTEAFF. In nucleotides, the CDR3 is TGTGCCAGCAACGGACAGGGTGGGACTGAAGCTTTCTTT.